These 9 T cell receptor beta chains were all obtained from the same sample, sequenced in a study of cytomegalovirus exposure and HLA in healthy donors. Primers for the PCR totalled 60 Vbeta and 13 Jbeta. Using immunoSEQ multiplex PCR, the repertoire was profiled, and TCRdb retains in-frame clones only, with some absent. The table has 100,000 to 120,000 clones, roughly 80% seen once; the top ten hold about 6.8%. The sequenced material came from PBMCs. The source of these receptors is a man aged 25-45 years in good health and CMV-seropositive.

V gene TRBV5-6 combines with J gene TRBJ2-5; 7 bases are shared with TRBD1. Trimming removed 3 bases from V and 3 bases from J; junction bases left unmatched: 2. Germline V gene lookup returns CDR1 SGHDT and CDR2 YYEEEE. This CDR3 comprises 13 residues. In nucleotides, the CDR3 is TGTGCCAGCAGCTACGACAGGGAAGAGACCCAGTACTTC. Protein product: CASSYDREETQYF.

The sample holds a few counts of this clone. The chain links TRBV4-3 to TRBJ2-7, with a tentative D call TRBD1 (6 bases). The V end lost 10 bases, the J end lost 1 base, and 20 bases lay between the germline ends. The CDR3 length is 15 residues. Germline-derived CDR1 and CDR2 are LGHNA and YSLEER. The CDR3: CATRFLGARSYEQYF. Here the CDR3 DNA reads TGCGCCACTCGTTTTTTGGGGGCACGATCCTACGAGCAGTACTTC.

The chain couples TRBV5-1 to TRBJ2-5; no definite D call. The V and J ends lost 4 bases and 2 bases respectively, with 6 bases between them. The CDR3 extends over 12 amino acids. Germline V gives CDR1 SGHRS, CDR2 YFSETQ. The CDR3 loop reads CASSPSQETQYF. The CDR3 nucleotides are TGCGCCAGCAGCCCTTCTCAAGAGACCCAGTACTTC.

This clone appeared a few times. The chain employs TRBV5-6 and TRBJ1-1; no clear D. Germline CDR1 reads SGHDT; CDR2 reads YYEEEE. The CDR3 loop spans 13 amino acids. Trimming took off 2 bases at V and 2 bases at J, with 7 bases between the two ends. This CDR3 reads CASSFGRNTEAFF. The CDR3 DNA reads as TGTGCCAGCAGCTTCGGTCGAAACACTGAAGCTTTCTTT.

V usage is TRBV5-1 and J usage is TRBJ1-1; D perhaps matches TRBD1 (5 bases). CDR1 SGHRS and CDR2 YFSETQ come from the germline V gene. V was trimmed by 5 bases and J by 1 base, leaving 12 bases between them. The CDR3 is 14 amino acids. The CDR3 sequence is CASRLQDENTEAFF. The CDR3 nucleotides read TGCGCCAGCAGATTACAGGACGAGAACACTGAAGCTTTCTTT.

With regard to this clone: A junction end diverges from the germline sequence, so it may reflect a read error. Other DNA sequences in this sample translate to the same CDR3. V usage is TRBV30 and J usage is TRBJ2-2, with 12 nucleotides matching TRBD2. This CDR3 region has 16 residues. The germline CDR1 and CDR2 sequences are GTSNPN and SVGIG (reference sequence). The CDR3: CAWSHPSGGAVGELFF. In DNA form, the CDR3 reads TGTGCCTGGAGTCATCCTAGCGGGGGGGCCGTCGGGGAGTTGTTTTTT.

V is TRBV9 and J is TRBJ2-3, with 12 positions matching TRBD2. CDR1 and CDR2 (germline): SGDLS, YYNGEE. V gave up 3 bases and J gave up 5 bases; unmatched junction bases: 10. The CDR3 contains 17 residues. This CDR3 reads CASSASGGEVFGDTQYF. The CDR3 bases are TGTGCCAGCAGCGCTAGCGGGGGGGAGGTTTTTGGAGATACGCAGTATTTT.

V usage is TRBV25-1 and J usage is TRBJ2-1, with 12 bases identical to TRBD2. The CDR3 runs 15 residues. Losses at the gene ends were 6 bases for V and 6 bases for J; bases not matched to a gene: 6. Germline assignment: CDR1 MGHDK and CDR2 SYGVNS. The CDR3 sequence is CASRETSGGTNEQFF. Here the CDR3 DNA reads TGTGCCAGCAGGGAAACTAGCGGGGGGACCAATGAGCAGTTCTTC.

This clone was observed a handful of times. The chain employs TRBV18 and TRBJ1-4, with D maybe TRBD1 (5 bases). V was clipped by 2 bases and J by 6 bases, with 7 bases between them. CDR1 is KGHSH and CDR2 is LQKENI in the germline V gene. The CDR3 has 13 amino acids. For the CDR3, the DNA is TGTGCCAGCTCACCAACCAGGGATGAAAAACTGTTTTTT. Translation gives CASSPTRDEKLFF.